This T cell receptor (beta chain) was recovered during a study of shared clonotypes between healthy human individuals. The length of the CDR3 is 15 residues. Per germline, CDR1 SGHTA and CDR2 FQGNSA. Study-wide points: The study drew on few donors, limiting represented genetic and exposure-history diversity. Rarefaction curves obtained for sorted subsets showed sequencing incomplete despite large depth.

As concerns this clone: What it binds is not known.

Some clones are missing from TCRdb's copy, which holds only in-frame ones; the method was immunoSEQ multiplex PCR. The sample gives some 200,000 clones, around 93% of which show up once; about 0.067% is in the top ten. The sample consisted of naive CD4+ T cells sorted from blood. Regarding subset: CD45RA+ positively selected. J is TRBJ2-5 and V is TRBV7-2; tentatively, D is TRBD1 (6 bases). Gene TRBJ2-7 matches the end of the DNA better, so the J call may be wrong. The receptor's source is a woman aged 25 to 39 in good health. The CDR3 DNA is TGTGCCAGCAGCATAGACCCAACAGGGTCCTACGAGCAGTACTTC. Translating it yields CASSIDPTGSYEQYF.